The rows below give T cell receptor beta chains drawn from one sample of a study of T cells expressing NK-cell markers. TCRdb processed the 5' RACE reads again and assigns one entry to each CDR3 protein, with no DNA. This sample's table has 300,000 to 450,000 distinct CDR3 sequences. The sequenced sample was blood T cells: a sorted CD56 or NKG2C T cell subset, CD4+ or CD8+ T cells, or bulk PBMC T cells (not recorded which). These receptors all come from a man aged 18 to 69 in good health. The CDR3 runs from the conserved cysteine through the conserved F or W. Clone sizes are given selectively: once, few, many, or a class where the clone is expanded.

abundance: -
v_gene: TRBV6-1
j_gene: TRBJ2-1
CDR3aa: CASGLTSVNEQFF

abundance: -
v_gene: TRBV7-8
j_gene: TRBJ1-1
CDR3aa: CASSLYRRQGGTEAFF

abundance: -
v_gene: TRBV28
j_gene: TRBJ2-5
CDR3aa: CASSTQALWTQYF

abundance: -
v_gene: TRBV6-2/TRBV6-3
j_gene: TRBJ1-2
CDR3aa: CASTGTGVGYTF

abundance: -
v_gene: TRBV28
j_gene: TRBJ1-2
CDR3aa: CASSRGEGRGYTF

abundance: -
v_gene: TRBV7-9
j_gene: TRBJ2-1
CDR3aa: CASSSLGLAGYNEQFF

abundance: -
v_gene: TRBV7-2
j_gene: TRBJ1-5
CDR3aa: CASSRGQGWQPQHF

abundance: -
v_gene: TRBV7-9
j_gene: TRBJ1-2
CDR3aa: CASGGTGNHGYTF

abundance: -
v_gene: TRBV12-3/TRBV12-4
j_gene: TRBJ2-3
CDR3aa: CASSPTRVRDTQYF

abundance: -
v_gene: TRBV5-4
j_gene: TRBJ2-2
CDR3aa: CASSSRQDTGELFF

abundance: -
v_gene: TRBV3-1
j_gene: TRBJ2-7
CDR3aa: CASSQSGFSPYEQYF

abundance: -
v_gene: TRBV7-2
j_gene: TRBJ2-5
CDR3aa: CASSLGAVWETQYF

abundance: -
v_gene: TRBV2
j_gene: TRBJ1-6
CDR3aa: CASRTDRGPSPLHF

abundance: -
v_gene: TRBV24-1
j_gene: TRBJ2-1
CDR3aa: CATSDWDRFVNEQFF

abundance: -
v_gene: TRBV12-3/TRBV12-4
j_gene: TRBJ1-1
CDR3aa: CASRSPAGTEAFF

abundance: -
v_gene: TRBV15
j_gene: TRBJ2-1
CDR3aa: CATSLRAGRSSYNEQFF

abundance: -
v_gene: TRBV3-1
j_gene: TRBJ1-5
CDR3aa: CASSQDRTSLRPQHF

abundance: -
v_gene: TRBV5-1
j_gene: TRBJ2-7
CDR3aa: CASSLSGTKNEQYF

abundance: -
v_gene: TRBV6-1
j_gene: TRBJ1-6
CDR3aa: CASAGQGAGSPLHF

abundance: -
v_gene: TRBV4-1
j_gene: TRBJ2-7
CDR3aa: CASSPRGAGGSTYEQYF

abundance: -
v_gene: TRBV6-1
j_gene: TRBJ2-7
CDR3aa: CASRSDKTYEQYF

abundance: -
v_gene: TRBV12-3/TRBV12-4
j_gene: TRBJ2-5
CDR3aa: CASSQGIGETQYF

abundance: -
v_gene: TRBV11-2
j_gene: TRBJ2-2
CDR3aa: CASSQRMGNTGELFF

abundance: -
v_gene: TRBV5-6
j_gene: TRBJ1-1
CDR3aa: CASSSTGGNTEAFF

abundance: -
v_gene: TRBV7-6
j_gene: TRBJ2-3
CDR3aa: CASSWVGSNTQYF

abundance: -
v_gene: TRBV12-3/TRBV12-4
j_gene: TRBJ2-1
CDR3aa: CASSPQGFPYNEQFF

abundance: -
v_gene: TRBV7-2
j_gene: TRBJ2-5
CDR3aa: CASSLAGGHETQYF

abundance: medium-sized
v_gene: TRBV29-1
j_gene: TRBJ2-3
CDR3aa: CSVLGLAGTSTDTQYF

abundance: -
v_gene: TRBV6-5
j_gene: TRBJ2-5
CDR3aa: CASSYPPGEIQETQYF

abundance: -
v_gene: TRBV5-6
j_gene: TRBJ2-3
CDR3aa: CASSPMGGGEDTQYF

abundance: -
v_gene: TRBV28
j_gene: TRBJ1-1
CDR3aa: CASSPPRHSAIPEAFF

abundance: -
v_gene: TRBV5-1
j_gene: TRBJ2-3
CDR3aa: CASSLFASGGGTDTQYF

abundance: -
v_gene: TRBV28
j_gene: TRBJ2-1
CDR3aa: CASSLGRAYEQFF

abundance: -
v_gene: TRBV4-1
j_gene: TRBJ1-5
CDR3aa: CASSQEQGVHQPQHF

abundance: -
v_gene: TRBV6-1
j_gene: TRBJ2-6
CDR3aa: CASTFKSSGANVLTF

abundance: -
v_gene: TRBV11-1
j_gene: TRBJ1-1
CDR3aa: CASSPARVNTEAFF

abundance: -
v_gene: TRBV6-1
j_gene: TRBJ2-2
CDR3aa: CASRQDANTGELFF

abundance: -
v_gene: TRBV7-9
j_gene: TRBJ2-5
CDR3aa: CASLAGGPGKETQYF

abundance: -
v_gene: TRBV20-1
j_gene: TRBJ2-1
CDR3aa: CSARDPAPGYNEQFF

abundance: -
v_gene: TRBV7-3
j_gene: TRBJ2-3
CDR3aa: CASSWGIAGTDTQYF

abundance: -
v_gene: TRBV7-2
j_gene: TRBJ2-7
CDR3aa: CASSLRGGNLYEQYF

abundance: -
v_gene: TRBV6-5
j_gene: TRBJ1-6
CDR3aa: CASRRGAGWNSALHF

abundance: -
v_gene: TRBV7-3
j_gene: TRBJ2-2
CDR3aa: CASSSGLAGGPTGELFF

abundance: -
v_gene: TRBV2
j_gene: TRBJ2-1
CDR3aa: CASSYRGRSSYNEQFF

abundance: -
v_gene: TRBV3-1
j_gene: TRBJ1-6
CDR3aa: CASSQARAGPLHF

abundance: -
v_gene: TRBV5-1
j_gene: TRBJ1-1
CDR3aa: CASSFYRAGQTINTEAFF

abundance: -
v_gene: TRBV7-9
j_gene: TRBJ2-1
CDR3aa: CASRRTGRGEQFF

abundance: -
v_gene: TRBV28
j_gene: TRBJ1-3
CDR3aa: CASSGSARNTIYF

abundance: -
v_gene: TRBV9
j_gene: TRBJ2-7
CDR3aa: CASSVGYSGGATYEQYF

abundance: -
v_gene: TRBV5-1
j_gene: TRBJ2-3
CDR3aa: CASSLGRDRVYVDTQYF

abundance: -
v_gene: TRBV29-1
j_gene: TRBJ2-1
CDR3aa: CSVRLGGLEQFF

abundance: -
v_gene: TRBV3-1
j_gene: TRBJ1-4
CDR3aa: CASRRSTNEKLFF